This T cell receptor (beta chain) originates from a study of cytomegalovirus exposure and HLA in healthy donors. Per the germline V gene, CDR1 is SGHTA and CDR2 is FQGNSA. The CDR3 loop spans 14 amino acids. Unmatched junction bases numbered 2, after V lost 5 bases and J lost 6 bases. Study conclusions and caveats: A later analysis linked a missense DCLRE1C variant to TCR beta V- and J-gene trimming. Cytomegalovirus-associated status was assigned to around 160 TCR beta chains.

Points on this clone: The antigen is unknown.

The PCR contained 60 Vbeta and 13 Jbeta primers. Authors' data handling: Later, tens of millions of unique TCR beta chains were counted in an analysis, and roughly 11 million of them were shared. The assay was immunoSEQ multiplex PCR, and TCRdb's table has in-frame clones only and misses some. V and J calls and clone size follow that table, whereas D and trimming were derived from the DNA. In the table there are about 170,000 clones, around 83% of which are singletons. V gene TRBV7-2 combines with J gene TRBJ2-1; TRBD1 agrees at 12 bases. Material for sequencing was PBMCs. The receptor's source is a man between 25 and 39 years old in good health and CMV-seropositive. The CDR3 region has the DNA TGTGCCAGCAGCAGGGACAGGGGGCCCAATGAGCAGTTCTTC. Its translation: CASSRDRGPNEQFF.